The 24 T cell receptor beta chains in this list originate from one sample, sequenced in a study of human T cells and chemical hapten exposure. Time point reported: pre-sensitization, week 0. Described treatment: therapeutic diphenylcyclopropenone sensitization with weekly scalp DPC. TCRdb re-called the RACE reads through MiXCR, storing one row per CDR3 protein. This repertoire shows around 350,000 distinct CDR3 sequences, over 5% found once; its top ten account for roughly 8.2%. The sequences come from whole blood, collected in connection with sensitization to the hapten diphenylcyclopropenone (DPC). All receptors derive from a young woman with alopecia areata. Some clones in this sample may be carry-over from other donors' samples.

V is TRBV11-3 and J is TRBJ1-5; D is undetermined. Germline V lookup: CDR1 SGHNT, CDR2 YENEEA. This CDR3 has 13 amino acids. The V and J ends lost 5 bases and 5 bases respectively, with 10 bases between them. The CDR3 protein is CASSTALYQPQHF. The CDR3 nucleotides read TGTGCCAGCAGCACGGCCCTTTATCAGCCCCAGCATTTT.

This clonotype was detected ten times or more. The V call is TRBV9, the J call TRBJ2-6; 7 bases line up with TRBD1. The length of the CDR3 is 18 residues. Germline assignment: CDR1 SGDLS and CDR2 YYNGEE. V lost 0 bases and J lost 2; bases outside the gene matches: 8. CDR3 DNA sequence: TGTGCCAGCAGCGTAGCCCCCTCAGACAGGGCTGGGGCCAACGTCCTGACTTTC. It encodes CASSVAPSDRAGANVLTF.

This clonotype was detected a few times. The chain joins TRBV4-2 to TRBJ2-7, with D possibly being TRBD2 (5 bases). Germline-derived CDR1 and CDR2 are LGHNA and YNFKEQ. This CDR3 is 15 amino acids long. Trimming removed 0 bases at V and 0 bases at J, with 9 bases between. CDR3 residues: CASSQETGSSYEQYF. CDR3 nucleotides: TGTGCCAGCAGCCAAGAGACGGGGAGCTCCTACGAGCAGTACTTC.

V gene TRBV15 combines with J gene TRBJ2-7; D gene unclear. The CDR3 is made up of 13 amino acids. The V gene's germline CDR1 is LNHNV and CDR2 YYDKDF (reference sequence). V was pared by 0 bases and J by 0 bases, with 3 bases between. Here the CDR3 DNA reads TGTGCCACCAGCAGAGACGTCTCCTACGAGCAGTACTTC. Translation: CATSRDVSYEQYF.

This clonotype appeared many times. The gene calls are TRBV20-1 and TRBJ1-4; TRBD1 might be the D (6 bases). Germline lookup yields CDR1 DFQATT and CDR2 SNEGSKA (reference sequence). V gave up 2 bases and J gave up 2 bases, with 12 bases separating them. The CDR3 runs to 15 residues. CDR3 coding DNA: TGCAGTGCTAGAAATCCAGGGGATACTAATGAAAAACTGTTTTTT. This sequence encodes CSARNPGDTNEKLFF.

In its sample, this clonotype was seen many times. This sequence joins TRBV5-1 and TRBJ1-1; 7 bases fit TRBD1. CDR3 length: 15 amino acids. Unmatched junction bases numbered 5, after V lost 3 bases and J lost 0 bases. Per the germline V gene, CDR1 is SGHRS and CDR2 is YFSETQ. CDR3 amino acids: CASSSTQGMNTEAFF. The CDR3 bases are TGCGCCAGCAGCTCCACACAGGGGATGAACACTGAAGCTTTCTTT.

This clonotype was found many times. The chain is built from TRBV29-1 and TRBJ1-1; D possibly corresponds to TRBD1 (5 bases). The germline CDR1 and CDR2 sequences are SQVTM and ANQGSEA. This CDR3 spans 14 amino acids. V dropped 5 bases and J dropped 5 bases, with 18 bases sitting between them. CDR3 residues: CSVRGAGLRTEAFF. The DNA for the CDR3 is TGCAGCGTTAGAGGGGCAGGGTTGAGGACTGAAGCTTTCTTT.

In this sample, this clonotype turned up many times. V and J are TRBV28 and TRBJ1-1; no reliable D call. Germline lookup yields CDR1 MDHEN and CDR2 SYDVKM. The CDR3 sequence is 11 residues long. Between the trimmed V and J ends, which lost 5 bases and 4 bases, there was a span of 5 bases. CDR3 bases: TGTGCCAGCAGTGGAACCACTGAAGCTTTCTTT. This gives the protein CASSGTTEAFF.

This clonotype was detected many times. The rearrangement uses TRBV10-3 and TRBJ2-5, with a tentative D call TRBD1 (5 bases). This CDR3 region has 14 residues. V shed 0 bases and J shed 4 bases, with 9 bases lying between them. Germline assignment: CDR1 ENHRY and CDR2 SYGVKD. CDR3 sequence (DNA): TGTGCCATCAGTGAGTCGGGGCCTAGAGAGACCCAGTACTTC. Its protein product is CAISESGPRETQYF.

This clonotype was picked up many times. This sequence joins TRBV6-6 and TRBJ2-5, with 11 bases aligning to TRBD2. This CDR3 has 15 residues. In germline, CDR1 is MNHNY, CDR2 SVGAGI (reference sequence). V was pared by 7 bases and J by 3 bases, with 7 bases of the junction left unmatched. The CDR3 nucleotides read TGTGCCAGCACCCCGCGACTAGCGGGGAAAGAGACCCAGTACTTC. Its translation: CASTPRLAGKETQYF.

This clonotype was detected many times. The gene calls are TRBV7-2 and TRBJ1-6; D unresolved. The CDR3 length is 14 residues. V was pared by 1 base and J by 7 bases, with 8 bases between. CDR1 is SGHTA and CDR2 is FQGNSA in the germline V gene. CDR3 residues: CASSLVGINSPLHF. The CDR3 coding sequence is TGTGCCAGCAGCTTAGTCGGCATCAATTCACCCCTCCACTTT.

In this sample, this clonotype turned up a few times. The chain couples TRBV20-1 to TRBJ2-1; 7 bases are shared with TRBD2. This CDR3 has 13 amino acids. Germline CDR1 DFQATT, CDR2 SNEGSKA (reference sequence). After removal of 1 base from V and 5 bases from J, the junction contained 2 bases not matched to a gene. The CDR3 DNA follows: TGCAGTGCTAGAGGCCGGGGGGACAATGAGCAGTTCTTC. Translated: CSARGRGDNEQFF.

V and J are TRBV11-2 and TRBJ1-3; D is possibly TRBD1 (5 bases). The V gene lost 4 bases and the J gene lost 2 bases, with 15 bases spanning the gap. The CDR3 totals 16 residues. Germline V gene sequence: CDR1 SGHAT, CDR2 FQNNGV. The CDR3 spells CASSSSWLGAGNTIYF. CDR3 coding DNA: TGTGCCAGCAGCTCCAGCTGGTTGGGGGCTGGAAACACCATATATTTT.

This chain links TRBV2 with TRBJ1-1; TRBD1 aligns across 10 bases. The germline V gene has CDR1 SNHLY and CDR2 FYNNEI. The CDR3 loop spans 12 amino acids. The V segment lost 8 bases and the J segment 6 bases; nucleotides outside the gene matches: 3. The CDR3 sequence is CASPGTGAEAFF. The DNA of the CDR3 is TGTGCCAGCCCCGGGACAGGGGCTGAAGCTTTCTTT.

This clonotype was recorded at least ten times. The chain joins TRBV4-3 to TRBJ2-1; perhaps TRBD1 as D (5 bases). V gave up 3 bases and J gave up 12 bases, with 12 bases separating them. The CDR3 is made up of 12 amino acids. Germline-derived CDR1 and CDR2 are LGHNA and YSLEER. The CDR3: CASSQQGIWQFF. The CDR3 nucleotides are TGCGCCAGCAGCCAGCAGGGTATCTGGCAGTTCTTC.

This chain links TRBV20-1 with TRBJ2-3; 8 nucleotides agree with TRBD1. Germline CDR1 is DFQATT and CDR2 is SNEGSKA (reference sequence). The CDR3 sequence is 14 residues long. V was clipped by 5 bases and J by 6 bases; unmatched bases: 10. In nucleotides, the CDR3 is TGCAGTGCTTCTGACGGACAGGGTGGGGATACGCAGTATTTT. This codes for CSASDGQGGDTQYF.

This clonotype was counted at least ten times. The V call is TRBV5-4, the J call TRBJ2-3, with D unclear. V lost 6 bases and J 4 bases, leaving 15 bases between the germline ends. CDR1 and CDR2 (germline): SGHNT, YYREEE (reference sequence). This CDR3 contains 14 residues. CDR3 coding DNA: TGTGCCAGCACCCTACTGAGTGGGGCAGATACGCAGTATTTT. Translated, it gives CASTLLSGADTQYF. Together with reference TRBV5-4 and TRBJ2-3, the CDR3 gives the full variable domain: ETGVTQSPTHLIKTRGQQVTLRCSSQSGHNTVSWYQQALGQGPQFIFQYYREEENGRGNFPPRFSGLQFPNYSSELNVNALELDDSALYLCASTLLSGADTQYFGPGTRLTVL.

This clonotype was seen repeatedly, ten times or more. V usage is TRBV15 and J usage is TRBJ1-5; D call uncertain. This CDR3 spans 18 amino acids. CDR1 and CDR2 from the germline V gene are LNHNV and YYDKDF (reference sequence). V was clipped by 1 base and J by 4 bases, with 20 bases between them. The CDR3 here is CATSRVSSWGAGNQPQHF. CDR3 nucleotides: TGTGCCACCAGCAGAGTTTCGTCTTGGGGAGCGGGGAATCAGCCCCAGCATTTT.

The chain carries TRBV7-9 and TRBJ2-1; 8 nucleotides match TRBD2. CDR1 and CDR2 from the germline V gene are SEHNR and FQNEAQ (reference sequence). The CDR3 is 16 amino acids. Unmatched junction bases numbered 10, after V lost 5 bases and J lost 4 bases. CDR3 nucleotides: TGTGCCAGCAGCGAACGCGTGGCGGGGGGATACAATGAGCAGTTCTTC. Its translation: CASSERVAGGYNEQFF. The full variable domain, rest sourced from reference TRBV7-9 and TRBJ2-1, is DTGVSQNPRHKITKRGQNVTFRCDPISEHNRLYWYRQTLGQGPEFLTYFQNEAQLEKSRLLSDRFSAERPKGSFSTLEIQRTEQGDSAMYLCASSERVAGGYNEQFFGPGTRLTVL.

The CDR3 sequence: CASSPSQGAGEQYF. CDR3 DNA: TGTGCCAGCAGCCCGAGTCAGGGGGCGGGCGAGCAGTACTTC. The V and J genes are TRBV11-1 and TRBJ2-7; TRBD1 matches 8 bases. The V and J ends lost 5 bases and 6 bases, in that order; junction bases with no gene match: 9. The CDR3 runs 14 residues. Per germline, CDR1 SGHAT and CDR2 FQDESV (reference sequence).

This clonotype has just a few counts. The genes are TRBV10-3 and TRBJ1-5; D gene ambiguous. V lost 3 bases and J 7 bases, leaving 13 bases between the germline ends. This CDR3 has 14 amino acids. Germline V gene data show CDR1 as ENHRY and CDR2 as SYGVKD. The CDR3 sequence: CAISDGSTIQPQHF. CDR3 nucleotides: TGTGCCATCAGTGATGGGTCAACCATACAGCCCCAGCATTTT.

This clonotype has a count of ten or more. One end of the junction fails to match germline, which may point to a read error. This chain connects TRBV2 to TRBJ2-1; D is unclear. CDR1 is SNHLY, CDR2 FYNNEI, per germline. The CDR3 is 8 amino acids. CDR3 region: CASSGSIF. In nucleotides, the CDR3 is TGTGCCAGCTCCGGAAGCATCTTC.

This clonotype has ten or more counts. The chain is built from TRBV28 and TRBJ1-6; possibly TRBD1 for D (5 bases). Germline CDR1 is MDHEN and CDR2 is SYDVKM. This CDR3 contains 12 residues. With 2 bases removed from V and 10 bases from J, the gap between germline ends came to 6 bases. The CDR3 region is CASSLGGSPLHF. The CDR3 DNA is TGTGCCAGCAGTTTAGGGGGATCACCCCTCCACTTT.

There are a few counts of this clonotype. The genes are TRBV4-3 and TRBJ1-6, with 9 positions matching TRBD1. After removal of 4 bases from V and 8 bases from J, the junction contained 6 bases not matched to a gene. The CDR3 sequence is 15 residues long. Germline CDR1 reads LGHNA; CDR2 reads YSLEER. In nucleotides, the CDR3 is TGCGCCAGCAGCCCTGGGGGACAGGGTGATTCACCCCTCCACTTT. It yields the protein CASSPGGQGDSPLHF.